Detailed here is one TCR beta chain. Its antigen is unidentified. The data stem from a study of T cell responses to AZD1222 COVID-19 vaccine. The CDR3 totals 18 residues. With 0 bases clipped from V and 0 bases from J, the junction kept 8 bases outside the gene matches. The germline V gene encodes CDR1 SGHRS and CDR2 YFSETQ. Study outcomes and limitations: AZD1222 recipients seropositive at baseline numbered only five to seven.

Sequencing was performed with immunoSEQ multiplex PCR; in TCRdb, only in-frame clones are kept and a portion is missing. This sample has over 100,000 clones, with 90% found just once. The genes are TRBV5-1 and TRBJ2-3; TRBD2 agrees at 9 bases. The source material was peripheral blood, sampled on day 0 of AZD1222 vaccination. The TCR was taken from an adult in good health. The CDR3 reads CASSLAASGISSTDTQYF. CDR3 nucleotides: TGCGCCAGCAGCTTGGCGGCTAGCGGGATATCTAGCACAGATACGCAGTATTTT.